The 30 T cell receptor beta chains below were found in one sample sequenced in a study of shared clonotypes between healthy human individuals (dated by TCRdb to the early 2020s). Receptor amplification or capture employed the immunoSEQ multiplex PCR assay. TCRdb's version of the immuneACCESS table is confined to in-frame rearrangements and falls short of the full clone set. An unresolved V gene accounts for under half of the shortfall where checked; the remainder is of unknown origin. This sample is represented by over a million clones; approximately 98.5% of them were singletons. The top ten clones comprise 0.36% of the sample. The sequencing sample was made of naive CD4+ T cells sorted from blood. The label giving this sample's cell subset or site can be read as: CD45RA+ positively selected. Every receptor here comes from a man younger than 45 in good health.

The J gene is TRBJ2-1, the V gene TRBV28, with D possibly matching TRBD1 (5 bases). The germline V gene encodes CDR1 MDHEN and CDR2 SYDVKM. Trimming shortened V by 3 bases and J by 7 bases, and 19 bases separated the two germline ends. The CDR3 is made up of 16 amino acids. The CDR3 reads CASSFSFFQGENEQFF. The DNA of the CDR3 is TGTGCCAGCAGTTTTTCTTTCTTCCAGGGTGAGAATGAGCAGTTCTTC.

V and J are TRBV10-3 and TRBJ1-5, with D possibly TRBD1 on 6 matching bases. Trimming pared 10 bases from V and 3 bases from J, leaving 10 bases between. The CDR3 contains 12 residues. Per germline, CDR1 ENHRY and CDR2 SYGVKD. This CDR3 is CATRGDNQPQHF. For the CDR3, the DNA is TGTGCCACAAGGGGGGACAATCAGCCCCAGCATTTT.

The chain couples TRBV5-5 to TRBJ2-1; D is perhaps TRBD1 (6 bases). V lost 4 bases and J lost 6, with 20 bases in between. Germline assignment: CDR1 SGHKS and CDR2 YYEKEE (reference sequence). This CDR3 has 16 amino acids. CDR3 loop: CASSTQGRRASNEQFF. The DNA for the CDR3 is TGTGCCAGCAGCACACAGGGTCGTCGGGCCTCCAATGAGCAGTTCTTC.

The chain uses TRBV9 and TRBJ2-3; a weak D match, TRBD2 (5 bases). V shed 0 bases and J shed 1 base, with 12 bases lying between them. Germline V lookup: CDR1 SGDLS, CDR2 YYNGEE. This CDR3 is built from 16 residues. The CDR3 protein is CASSVVGSAGTDTQYF. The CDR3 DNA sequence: TGTGCCAGCAGCGTAGTAGGTAGCGCAGGCACAGATACGCAGTATTTT.

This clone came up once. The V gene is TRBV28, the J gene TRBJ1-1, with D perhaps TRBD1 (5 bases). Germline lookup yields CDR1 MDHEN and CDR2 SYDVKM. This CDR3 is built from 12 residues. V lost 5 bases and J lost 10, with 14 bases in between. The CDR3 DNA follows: TGTGCCAGCAGTCTCGCAGGGTCGGGAGCTTTCTTT. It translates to CASSLAGSGAFF.

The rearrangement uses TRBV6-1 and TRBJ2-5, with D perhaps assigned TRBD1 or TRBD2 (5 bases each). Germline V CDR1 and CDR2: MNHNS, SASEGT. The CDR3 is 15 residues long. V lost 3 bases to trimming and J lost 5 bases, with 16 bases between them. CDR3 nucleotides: TGTGCCAGCAGTGAGCATCCAGGGCGGGTTGAGACCCAGTACTTC. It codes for CASSEHPGRVETQYF.

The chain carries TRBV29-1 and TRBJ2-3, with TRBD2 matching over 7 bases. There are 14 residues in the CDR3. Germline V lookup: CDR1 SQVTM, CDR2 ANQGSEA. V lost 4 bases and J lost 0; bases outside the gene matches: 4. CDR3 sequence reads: CSVGSGASTDTQYF. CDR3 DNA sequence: TGCAGCGTTGGCAGCGGGGCTAGCACAGATACGCAGTATTTT.

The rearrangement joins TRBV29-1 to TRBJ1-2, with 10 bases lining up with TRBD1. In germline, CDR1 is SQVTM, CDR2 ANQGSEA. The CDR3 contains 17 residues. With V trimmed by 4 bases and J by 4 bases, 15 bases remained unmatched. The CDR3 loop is CSVVSSPNRDRGYGYTF. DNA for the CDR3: TGCAGCGTTGTATCTTCTCCCAATCGGGACAGGGGCTATGGCTACACCTTC.

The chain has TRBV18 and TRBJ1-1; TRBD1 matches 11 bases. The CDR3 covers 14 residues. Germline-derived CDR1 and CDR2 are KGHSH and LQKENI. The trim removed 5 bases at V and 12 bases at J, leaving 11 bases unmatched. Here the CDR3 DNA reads TGTGCCAGCTCATCCCCGGACAGGGGGCACCTGACTTTCTTT. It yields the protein CASSSPDRGHLTFF.

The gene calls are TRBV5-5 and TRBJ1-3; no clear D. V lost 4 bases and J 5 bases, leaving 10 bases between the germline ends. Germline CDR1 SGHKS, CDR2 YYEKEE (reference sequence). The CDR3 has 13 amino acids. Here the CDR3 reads CASSSGVRNTIYF. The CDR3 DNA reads TGTGCCAGCAGCAGTGGTGTTAGAAACACCATATATTTT.

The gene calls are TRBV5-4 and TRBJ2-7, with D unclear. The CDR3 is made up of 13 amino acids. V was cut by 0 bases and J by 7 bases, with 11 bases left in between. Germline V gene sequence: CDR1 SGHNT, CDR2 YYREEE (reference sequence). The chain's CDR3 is CASSLARGKEQYF. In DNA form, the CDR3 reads TGTGCCAGCAGCTTGGCCCGTGGGAAGGAGCAGTACTTC.

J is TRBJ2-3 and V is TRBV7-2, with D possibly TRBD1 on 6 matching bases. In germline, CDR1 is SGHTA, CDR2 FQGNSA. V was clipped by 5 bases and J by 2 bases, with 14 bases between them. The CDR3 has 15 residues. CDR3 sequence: CASSITGTPTDTQYF. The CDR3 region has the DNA TGTGCCAGCAGCATAACCGGGACACCCACAGATACGCAGTATTTT.

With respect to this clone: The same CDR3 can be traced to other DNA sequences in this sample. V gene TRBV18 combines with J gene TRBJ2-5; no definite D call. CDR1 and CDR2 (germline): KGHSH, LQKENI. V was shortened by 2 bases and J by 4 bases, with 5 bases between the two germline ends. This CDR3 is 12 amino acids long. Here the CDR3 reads CASSPRRETQYF. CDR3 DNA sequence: TGTGCCAGCTCACCAAGGAGAGAGACCCAGTACTTC.

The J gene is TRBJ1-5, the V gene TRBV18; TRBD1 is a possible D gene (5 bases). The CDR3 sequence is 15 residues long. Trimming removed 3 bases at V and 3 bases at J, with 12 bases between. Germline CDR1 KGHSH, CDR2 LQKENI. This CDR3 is CASSPTTVYNQPQHF. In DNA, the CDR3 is TGTGCCAGCTCACCCACGACAGTTTACAATCAGCCCCAGCATTTT. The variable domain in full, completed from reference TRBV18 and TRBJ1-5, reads NAGVMQNPRHLVRRRGQEARLRCSPMKGHSHVYWYRQLPEEGLKFMVYLQKENIIDESGMPKERFSAEFPKEGPSILRIQQVVRGDSAAYFCASSPTTVYNQPQHFGDGTRLSIL.

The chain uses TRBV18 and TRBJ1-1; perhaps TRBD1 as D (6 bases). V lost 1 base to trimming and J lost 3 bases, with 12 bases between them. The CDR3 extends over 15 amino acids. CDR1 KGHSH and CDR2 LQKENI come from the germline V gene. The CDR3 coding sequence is TGTGCCAGCTCACCACGGACAGTCCGGGACACTGAAGCTTTCTTT. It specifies CASSPRTVRDTEAFF. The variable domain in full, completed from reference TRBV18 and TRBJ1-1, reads NAGVMQNPRHLVRRRGQEARLRCSPMKGHSHVYWYRQLPEEGLKFMVYLQKENIIDESGMPKERFSAEFPKEGPSILRIQQVVRGDSAAYFCASSPRTVRDTEAFFGQGTRLTVV.

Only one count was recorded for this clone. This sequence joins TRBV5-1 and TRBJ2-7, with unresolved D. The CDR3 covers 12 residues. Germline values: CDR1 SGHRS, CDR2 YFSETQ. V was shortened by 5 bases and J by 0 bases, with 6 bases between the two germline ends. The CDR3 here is CASRTASYEQYF. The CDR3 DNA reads TGCGCCAGCAGAACAGCCTCCTACGAGCAGTACTTC.

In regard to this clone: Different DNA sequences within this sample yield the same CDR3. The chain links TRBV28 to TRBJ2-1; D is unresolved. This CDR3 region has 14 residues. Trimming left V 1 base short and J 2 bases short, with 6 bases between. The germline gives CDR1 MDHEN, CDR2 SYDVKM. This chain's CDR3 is CASSLSGTYNEQFF. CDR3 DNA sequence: TGTGCCAGCAGTTTATCCGGTACCTACAATGAGCAGTTCTTC.

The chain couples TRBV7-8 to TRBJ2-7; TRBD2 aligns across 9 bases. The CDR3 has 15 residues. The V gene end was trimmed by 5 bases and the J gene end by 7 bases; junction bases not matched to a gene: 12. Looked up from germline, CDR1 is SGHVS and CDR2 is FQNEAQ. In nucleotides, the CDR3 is TGTGCCAGCAGCCGTCTAGCGGGAAGGGCGGCAGAGCAGTACTTC. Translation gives CASSRLAGRAAEQYF. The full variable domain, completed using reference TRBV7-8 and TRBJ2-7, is GAGVSQSPRYKVAKRGQDVALRCDPISGHVSLFWYQQALGQGPEFLTYFQNEAQLDKSGLPSDRFFAERPEGSVSTLKIQRTQQEDSAVYLCASSRLAGRAAEQYFGPGTRLTVT.

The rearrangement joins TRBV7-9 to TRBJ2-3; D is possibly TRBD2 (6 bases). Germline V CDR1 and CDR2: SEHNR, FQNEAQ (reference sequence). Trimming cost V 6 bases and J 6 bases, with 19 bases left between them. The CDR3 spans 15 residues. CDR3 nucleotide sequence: TGTGCCAGCAGTAAAGGACTACCCTCCGTCGATACGCAGTATTTT. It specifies CASSKGLPSVDTQYF.

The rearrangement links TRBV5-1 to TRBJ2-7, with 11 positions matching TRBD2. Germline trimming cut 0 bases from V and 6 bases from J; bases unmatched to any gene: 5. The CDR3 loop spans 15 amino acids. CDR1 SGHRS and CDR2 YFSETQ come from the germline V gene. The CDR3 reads CASSLGGTSGPEQYF. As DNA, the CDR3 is TGCGCCAGCAGCTTGGGGGGGACTAGCGGACCCGAGCAGTACTTC.

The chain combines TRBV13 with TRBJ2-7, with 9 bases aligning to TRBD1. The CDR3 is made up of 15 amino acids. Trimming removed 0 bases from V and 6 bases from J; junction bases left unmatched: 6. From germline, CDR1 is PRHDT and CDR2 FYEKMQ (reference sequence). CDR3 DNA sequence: TGTGCCAGCAGCTTAGGGGGACAGGGATCCGGCGAGCAGTACTTC. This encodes CASSLGGQGSGEQYF.

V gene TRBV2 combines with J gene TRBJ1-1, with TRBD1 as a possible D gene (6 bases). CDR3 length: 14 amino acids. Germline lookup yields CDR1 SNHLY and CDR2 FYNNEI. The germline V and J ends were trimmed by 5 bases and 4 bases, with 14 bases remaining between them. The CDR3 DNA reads TGTGCCAGCAGTCCACAGGGAAGGGGCACTGAAGCTTTCTTT. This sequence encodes CASSPQGRGTEAFF.

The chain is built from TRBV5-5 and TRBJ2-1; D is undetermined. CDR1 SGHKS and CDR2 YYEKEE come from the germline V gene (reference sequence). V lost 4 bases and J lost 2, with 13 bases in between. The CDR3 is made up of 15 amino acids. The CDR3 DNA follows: TGTGCCAGCAGCCCTCACTCTGAACCCTACAATGAGCAGTTCTTC. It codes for CASSPHSEPYNEQFF.

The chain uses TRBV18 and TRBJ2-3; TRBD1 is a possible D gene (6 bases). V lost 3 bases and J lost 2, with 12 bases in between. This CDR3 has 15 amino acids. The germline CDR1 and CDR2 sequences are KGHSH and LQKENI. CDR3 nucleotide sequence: TGTGCCAGCTCACCGAAGACAGGCGCCACAGATACGCAGTATTTT. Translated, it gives CASSPKTGATDTQYF.

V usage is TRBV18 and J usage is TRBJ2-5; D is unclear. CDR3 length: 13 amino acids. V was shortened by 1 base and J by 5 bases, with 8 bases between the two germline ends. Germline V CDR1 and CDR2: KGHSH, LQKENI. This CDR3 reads CASSPRFGETQYF. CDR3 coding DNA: TGTGCCAGCTCACCACGGTTCGGGGAGACCCAGTACTTC.

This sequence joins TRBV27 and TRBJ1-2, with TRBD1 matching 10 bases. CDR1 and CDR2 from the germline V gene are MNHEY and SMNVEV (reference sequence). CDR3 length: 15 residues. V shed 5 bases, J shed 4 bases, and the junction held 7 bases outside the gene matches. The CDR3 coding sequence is TGTGCCAGCAGTCAAGACAGGGGGCGCGCCTATGGCTACACCTTC. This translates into CASSQDRGRAYGYTF.

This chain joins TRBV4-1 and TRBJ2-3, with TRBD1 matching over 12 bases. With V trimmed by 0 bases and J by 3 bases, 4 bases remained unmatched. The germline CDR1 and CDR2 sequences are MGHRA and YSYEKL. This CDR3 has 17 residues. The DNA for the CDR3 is TGCGCCAGCAGCCAAGATGGGACAGGGGGCGCAACAGATACGCAGTATTTT. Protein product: CASSQDGTGGATDTQYF.

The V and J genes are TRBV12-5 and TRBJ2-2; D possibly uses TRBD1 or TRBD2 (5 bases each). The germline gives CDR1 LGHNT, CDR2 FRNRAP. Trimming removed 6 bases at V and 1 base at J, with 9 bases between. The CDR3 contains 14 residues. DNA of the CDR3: TGTGCTAGTGGCCGAGGGGTGAACACCGGGGAGCTGTTTTTT. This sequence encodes CASGRGVNTGELFF.

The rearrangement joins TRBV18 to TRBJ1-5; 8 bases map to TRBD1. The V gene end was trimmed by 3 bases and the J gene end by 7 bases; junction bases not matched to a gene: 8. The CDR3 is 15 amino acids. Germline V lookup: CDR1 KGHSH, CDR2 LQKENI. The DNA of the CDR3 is TGTGCCAGCTCACCCGGGACAGGTGGAATCCAGCCCCAGCATTTT. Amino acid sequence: CASSPGTGGIQPQHF.

CDR3 sequence (DNA): TGTGCCAGCAGTTCTGGACAGGGGGCAACTGAAGCTTTCTTT. Its translation: CASSSGQGATEAFF. The chain couples TRBV5-4 to TRBJ1-1; 11 bases align to TRBD1. The junction had 5 bases not matched to a gene; V was cut back by 5 bases and J by 5 bases. Germline V gives CDR1 SGHNT, CDR2 YYREEE (reference sequence). The CDR3 has 14 amino acids.